This TCR beta chain was sequenced in a study of regulatory T cells in long-lasting Graves disease. Study-wide context: Under 3 months of antithyroid drugs had been taken by newly diagnosed Graves' patients. The study, taken as a whole, reports: Lower TCR diversity was seen in persistent Graves' patients than in newly diagnosed ones. Authors noted too few samples as a limitation.

Assembly of TCR beta libraries relied on iRepertoire HTBI primers together with Arm-PCR of CDR3 regions. TCRdb recomputed calls from the multiplex PCR reads with MiXCR, one row per CDR3 protein. The data hold hundreds of thousands of distinct CDR3 sequences, with 15% to 19% observed a single time. As for this clonotype: The antigen is not known.

Time point noted: newly diagnosed GD, antithyroid drugs for less than 3 months. From RNA extracted from PBMCs, the TCR library was made. CDR3 length equals 13 residues. The germline gives CDR1 SQVTM, CDR2 ANQGSEA. Trimming took off 5 bases at V and 4 bases at J, with 12 bases between the two ends. The sequencing here drew on peripheral blood mononuclear cells (PBMCs), taken at new diagnosis, from a patient treated with antithyroid drugs. V and J are TRBV29-1 and TRBJ1-5, with D tentatively TRBD1 (6 bases). The sequence derives from a female donor with Graves disease. The CDR3: CSVRDTTNQPQHF. DNA of the CDR3: TGCAGCGTTAGGGACACTACTAATCAGCCCCAGCATTTT.